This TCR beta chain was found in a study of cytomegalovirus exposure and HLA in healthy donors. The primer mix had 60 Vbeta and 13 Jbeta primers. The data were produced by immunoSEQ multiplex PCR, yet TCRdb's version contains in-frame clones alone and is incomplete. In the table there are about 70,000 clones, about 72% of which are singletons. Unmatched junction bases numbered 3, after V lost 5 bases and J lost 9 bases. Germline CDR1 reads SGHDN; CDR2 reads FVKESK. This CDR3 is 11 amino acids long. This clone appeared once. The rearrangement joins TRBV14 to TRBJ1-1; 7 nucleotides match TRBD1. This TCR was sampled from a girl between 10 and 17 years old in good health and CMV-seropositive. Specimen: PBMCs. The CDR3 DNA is TGTGCCAGCAGCGACAGGGTCCAAGCTTTCTTT. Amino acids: CASSDRVQAFF.